This T cell receptor beta chain emerged from a study of Graves' ophthalmopathy and Graves' hyperthyroidism. Germline V gene sequence: CDR1 MDHEN, CDR2 SYDVKM. Deletions cut 5 bases from V and 0 bases from J, with 20 bases between. The CDR3 is made up of 18 amino acids. This clonotype was seen ten or more times. Its antigen remains unknown. Findings and caveats of the study: For separating ophthalmopathy from stable hyperthyroidism, a 13-signature model gave 87.88% sensitivity and 65% to 82% specificity.

TCR beta CDR3 amplification used RNA transcripts. HTBI primers primed a first-round RT-PCR, and a second-round multiplex PCR followed. Each CDR3 protein gets one entry after TCRdb re-called the multiplex PCR reads with MiXCR. Among roughly 500,000 distinct CDR3 sequences listed, around an eighth were seen once. Sequenced material: blood. The chain recombines TRBV28 with TRBJ1-5; D is perhaps TRBD1 (6 bases). The receptor was derived from a woman aged 25 to 45 with Graves' ophthalmopathy. CDR3 sequence: CASSRERQARDSNQPQHF. Here the CDR3 DNA reads TGTGCCAGCAGTCGCGAAAGACAGGCCAGAGATAGCAATCAGCCCCAGCATTTT.